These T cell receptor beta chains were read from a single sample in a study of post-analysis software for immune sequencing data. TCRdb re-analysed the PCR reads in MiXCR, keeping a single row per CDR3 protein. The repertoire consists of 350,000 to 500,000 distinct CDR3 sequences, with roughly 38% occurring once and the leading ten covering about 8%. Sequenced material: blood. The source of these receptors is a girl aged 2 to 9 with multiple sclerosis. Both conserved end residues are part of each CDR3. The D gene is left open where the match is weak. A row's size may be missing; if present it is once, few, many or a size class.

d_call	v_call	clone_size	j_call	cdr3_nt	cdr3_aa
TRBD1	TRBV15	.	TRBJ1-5	TGTGCCACCAGCAGGGACAAGGGGGCCCGGCAGCCCCAGCATTTT	CATSRDKGARQPQHF
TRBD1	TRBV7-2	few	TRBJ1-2	TGTGCCAGCAGCTTAGCATGGGACAGGGCCCACTATGGCTACACCTTC	CASSLAWDRAHYGYTF
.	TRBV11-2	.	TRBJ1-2	TGTGCCAGCAGCTTAGGCCGGCGTCGGGATGGCTACACCTTC	CASSLGRRRDGYTF
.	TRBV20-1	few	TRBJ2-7	TGCAGTGCTAGGGAAGGCCAGAACCGACTCCCCTACGAGCAGTACTTC	CSAREGQNRLPYEQYF
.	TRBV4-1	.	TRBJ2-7	TGCGCCAGCAGCCAAGTATCGGACTCATCCTACGAGCAGTACTTC	CASSQVSDSSYEQYF
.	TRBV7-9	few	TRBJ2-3	TGTGCCAGCAGCTTAGTCGGGGAGTACACAGATACGCAGTATTTT	CASSLVGEYTDTQYF
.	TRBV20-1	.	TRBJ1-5	TGCAGTGCCCTGGAGGTGGGGGCAAGCAATCAGCCCCAGCATTTT	CSALEVGASNQPQHF
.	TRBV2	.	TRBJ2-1	TGTGCCAGCAGTAGAGAGAATGAGCAGTTCTTC	CASSRENEQFF
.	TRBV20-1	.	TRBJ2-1	TGCAGTGCTAGACGGGCCCACAATGAGCAGTTCTTC	CSARRAHNEQFF
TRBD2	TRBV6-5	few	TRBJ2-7	TGTGCCAGCAGCCGGACTAGCGGGGCCCACGAGCAGTACTTC	CASSRTSGAHEQYF
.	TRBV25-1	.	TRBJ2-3	TGTGCCAGCAGTGACCTAAAAACAGATACGCAGTATTTT	CASSDLKTDTQYF
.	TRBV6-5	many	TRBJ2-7	TGTGCCAGCAGTTACTCTGGTTTCTCCTACGAGCAGTACTTC	CASSYSGFSYEQYF
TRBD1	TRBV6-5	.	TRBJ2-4	TGTGCCAGCAGTAATCGACAGGGGGACGGCAAAAACATTCAGTACTTC	CASSNRQGDGKNIQYF
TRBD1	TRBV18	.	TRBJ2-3	TGTGCCAGCTCACGGGTCGACAGGGGTGTTCCAGATACGCAGTATTTT	CASSRVDRGVPDTQYF
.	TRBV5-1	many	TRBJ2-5	TGCGCCAGCAGCTTGAGGGGTTCAGAGACCCAGTACTTC	CASSLRGSETQYF